Below are 5 T cell receptor beta chains sequenced from a single sample in a study of PD-1 blockade in classical Hodgkin lymphoma. Time point reported: cycle 4 day 1 (C4D1), after more than 5 weeks of nivolumab. Every single patient, without exception, relapsed after autologous stem cell transplantation, and brentuximab vedotin exposure varied. Some clones are missing from TCRdb's copy, which holds only in-frame ones; the method was immunoSEQ multiplex PCR. The sample lists tens of thousands of clones, 70% to 90% occurring once. Sample: peripheral blood mononuclear cells (PBMCs), taken before the fourth cycle of nivolumab. The receptors come from a human donor with classical Hodgkin lymphoma.

The chain employs TRBV5-1 and TRBJ1-2; the D is unclear. Germline lookup yields CDR1 SGHRS and CDR2 YFSETQ. The CDR3 is made up of 13 amino acids. Trimming cost V 6 bases and J 2 bases, with 11 bases left between them. CDR3 in amino acids: CASKSEGNYGYTF. The CDR3 bases are TGCGCCAGCAAGTCAGAGGGAAACTATGGCTACACCTTC. Full variable domain (missing parts from reference TRBV5-1 and TRBJ1-2): KAGVTQTPRYLIKTRGQQVTLSCSPISGHRSVSWYQQTPGQGLQFLFEYFSETQRNKGNFPGRFSGRQFSNSRSEMNVSTLELGDSALYLCASKSEGNYGYTFGSGTRLTVV.

This clone was seen once. The genes are TRBV7-2 and TRBJ1-4; D perhaps matches TRBD1 (5 bases). There are 17 residues in the CDR3. V lost 0 bases and J 3 bases, leaving 14 bases between the germline ends. Looked up from germline, CDR1 is SGHTA and CDR2 is FQGNSA. The chain's CDR3 is CASSLAPRQYSNEKLFF. CDR3 DNA: TGTGCCAGCAGCTTAGCCCCACGACAGTACTCTAATGAAAAACTGTTTTTT.

The V and J genes are TRBV5-1 and TRBJ1-4, with D unresolved. This CDR3 has 19 amino acids. With 0 bases removed from V and 3 bases from J, the gap between germline ends came to 21 bases. Germline CDR1 and CDR2: SGHRS and YFSETQ. The CDR3 loop is CASSLVLSGPTRANEKLFF. DNA of the CDR3: TGCGCCAGCAGCTTGGTCCTTTCCGGCCCGACCCGAGCTAATGAAAAACTGTTTTTT. The variable domain in full, completed from reference TRBV5-1 and TRBJ1-4, reads KAGVTQTPRYLIKTRGQQVTLSCSPISGHRSVSWYQQTPGQGLQFLFEYFSETQRNKGNFPGRFSGRQFSNSRSEMNVSTLELGDSALYLCASSLVLSGPTRANEKLFFGSGTQLSVL.

The V call is TRBV6-6, the J call TRBJ2-7; D is perhaps TRBD2 (6 bases). The V gene's germline CDR1 is MNHNY and CDR2 SVGAGI (reference sequence). The CDR3 covers 14 residues. Trimming pared 6 bases from V and 2 bases from J, leaving 14 bases between. CDR3 region: CASRGTYETYEQYF. The DNA for the CDR3 is TGTGCCAGCAGAGGGACTTACGAGACCTACGAGCAGTACTTC.

The gene calls are TRBV27 and TRBJ1-2, with 8 bases that match TRBD1. The germline V gene encodes CDR1 MNHEY and CDR2 SMNVEV (reference sequence). The CDR3 has 13 amino acids. The J segment lost 7 bases and the V segment lost 3 bases, leaving 4 bases of the junction unmatched. The CDR3, as DNA: TGTGCCAGCAGTTTCCGGACAGGGCTTGGCTACACCTTC. Amino acid sequence: CASSFRTGLGYTF.